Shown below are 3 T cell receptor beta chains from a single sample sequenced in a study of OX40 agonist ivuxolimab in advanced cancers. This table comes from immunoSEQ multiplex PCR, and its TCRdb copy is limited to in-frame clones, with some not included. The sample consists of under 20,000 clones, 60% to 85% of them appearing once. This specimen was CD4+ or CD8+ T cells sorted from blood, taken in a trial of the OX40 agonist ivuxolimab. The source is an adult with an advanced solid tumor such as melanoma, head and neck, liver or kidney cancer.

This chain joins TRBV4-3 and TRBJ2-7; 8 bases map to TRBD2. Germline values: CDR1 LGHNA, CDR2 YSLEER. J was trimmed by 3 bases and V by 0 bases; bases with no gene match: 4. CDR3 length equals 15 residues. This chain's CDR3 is CASSQEPGGSYEQYF. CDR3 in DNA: TGCGCCAGCAGCCAAGAACCGGGAGGGAGCTACGAGCAGTACTTC.

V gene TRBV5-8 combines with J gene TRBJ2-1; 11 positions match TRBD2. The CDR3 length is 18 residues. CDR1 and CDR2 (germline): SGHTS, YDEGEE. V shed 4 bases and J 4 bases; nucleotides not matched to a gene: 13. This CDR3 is CASSLDRVAGGFYNEQFF. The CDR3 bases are TGTGCCAGCAGCCTCGATCGGGTAGCGGGAGGGTTTTACAATGAGCAGTTCTTC.

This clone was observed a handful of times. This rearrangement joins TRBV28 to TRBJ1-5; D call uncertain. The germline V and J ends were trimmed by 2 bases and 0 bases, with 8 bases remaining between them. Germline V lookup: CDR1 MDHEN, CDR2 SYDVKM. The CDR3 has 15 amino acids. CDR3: CASSLVEDSNQPQHF. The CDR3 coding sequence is TGTGCCAGCAGTTTAGTGGAGGATAGCAATCAGCCCCAGCATTTT.